This T cell receptor (beta chain) emerged from a study of blood T cell repertoires in COVID-19. Germline-derived CDR1 and CDR2 are SGHRS and YFSETQ. The CDR3 is 13 amino acids. The V gene lost 6 bases and the J gene lost 4 bases, with 10 bases spanning the gap. Clones were sequenced by immunoSEQ multiplex PCR, and TCRdb holds only the in-frame ones, with some missing. The data show about 140,000 clones, approximately 85% seen once. Sequences were obtained from peripheral blood. The TCR comes from a man aged 45-65 years with acute or convalescent COVID-19. The chain employs TRBV5-1 and TRBJ1-4; D uncertain. CDR3 loop: CASTRSVNEKLFF. CDR3 nucleotides: TGCGCCAGCACGAGGTCGGTTAATGAAAAACTGTTTTTT.